This T cell receptor (beta chain) was sequenced for a study of human T cells and chemical hapten exposure. Overall study findings and caveats: Versus controls, expanded TCRs had significantly more large CDR3 similarity clusters.

There are many counts of this clonotype. Its antigen remains unknown. Germline V gene sequence: CDR1 SGHVS, CDR2 FQNEAQ. V lost 4 bases to trimming and J lost 1 base, with 8 bases between them. CDR3 size: 13 residues. The library attached unique molecular identifiers to individual cDNA molecules. MiXCR, applied by TCRdb to the RACE reads, yields one record per CDR3 protein. The table records approximately 160,000 distinct CDR3 sequences, 28% of them present only once. Time point described: patch test 3, about 24 weeks after DPC sensitization. Treatment denoted: therapeutic diphenylcyclopropenone sensitization with weekly scalp DPC.

The sequence came from a woman younger than 35 with alopecia areata. Some clones in this sample may be carry-over from other donors' samples. V and J are TRBV7-8 and TRBJ2-7; D is uncertain. This sample comprised whole blood, obtained in connection with sensitization to the hapten diphenylcyclopropenone (DPC). This CDR3 reads CASSSRPSYEQYF. The CDR3 DNA sequence: TGTGCCAGCAGCTCCCGACCTTCCTACGAGCAGTACTTC.